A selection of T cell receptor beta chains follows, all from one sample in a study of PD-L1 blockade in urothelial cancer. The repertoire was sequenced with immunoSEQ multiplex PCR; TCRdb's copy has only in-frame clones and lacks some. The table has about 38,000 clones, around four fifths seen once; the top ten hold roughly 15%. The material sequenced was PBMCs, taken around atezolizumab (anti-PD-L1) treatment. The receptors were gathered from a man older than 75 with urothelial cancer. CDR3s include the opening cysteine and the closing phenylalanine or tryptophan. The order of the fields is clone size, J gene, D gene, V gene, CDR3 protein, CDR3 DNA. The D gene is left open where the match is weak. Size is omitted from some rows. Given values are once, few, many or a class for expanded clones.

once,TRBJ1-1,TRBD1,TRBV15,CATSRRQGTYHTEAFF,TGTGCCACCAGCAGACGACAGGGGACGTATCACACTGAAGCTTTCTTT
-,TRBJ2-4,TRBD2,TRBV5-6,CASSVGLAGGDIQYF,TGTGCCAGCAGCGTGGGACTAGCGGGTGGGGACATTCAGTACTTC
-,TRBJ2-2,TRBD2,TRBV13,CASSLPRLAGGSGTGELFF,TGTGCCAGCAGTTTACCCCGACTAGCGGGAGGTTCGGGCACCGGGGAGCTGTTTTTT
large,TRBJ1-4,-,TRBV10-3,CAISESGTTNEKLFF,TGTGCCATCAGTGAAAGCGGAACGACTAATGAAAAACTGTTTTTT
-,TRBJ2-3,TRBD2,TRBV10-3,CAINTGLGSTDTQYF,TGTGCCATCAATACGGGACTAGGGAGCACAGATACGCAGTATTTT
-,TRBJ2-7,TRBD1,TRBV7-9,CASSLGQQGRGYEQYF,TGTGCCAGCAGCTTGGGTCAACAGGGGCGAGGATACGAGCAGTACTTC
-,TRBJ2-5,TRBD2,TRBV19,CASSIRTSSETQYF,TGTGCCAGTAGTATCCGGACTAGCTCAGAGACCCAGTACTTC
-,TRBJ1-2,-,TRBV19,CASTPEGERYGYTF,TGTGCCAGTACCCCGGAGGGTGAACGGTATGGCTACACCTTC
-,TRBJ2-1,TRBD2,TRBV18,CASSDTSGNYNEQFF,TGTGCCAGCTCGGATACTAGCGGGAACTACAATGAGCAGTTCTTC
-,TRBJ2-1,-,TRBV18,CASSRQSSYNEQFF,TGTGCCAGCTCTCGACAGAGCTCCTACAATGAGCAGTTCTTC
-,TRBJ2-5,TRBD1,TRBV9,CASSPGTGGGKETQYF,TGTGCCAGCAGCCCGGGGACAGGGGGGGGAAAAGAGACCCAGTACTTC
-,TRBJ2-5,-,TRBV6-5,CASSYRDSKETQYF,TGTGCCAGCAGTTACCGGGACTCCAAAGAGACCCAGTACTTC
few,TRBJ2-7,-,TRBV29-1,CSVGTDTYEQYF,TGCAGCGTTGGGACTGATACCTACGAGCAGTACTTC
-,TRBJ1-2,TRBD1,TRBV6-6,CASSWGQGITGYTF,TGTGCCAGCAGTTGGGGACAGGGGATCACTGGCTACACCTTC
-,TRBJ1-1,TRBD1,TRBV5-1,CASSRTGVGTTEAFF,TGCGCCAGCAGTAGGACAGGGGTAGGGACCACTGAAGCTTTCTTT
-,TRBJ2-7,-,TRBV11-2,CASSLASEGRHEQYF,TGTGCCAGCAGCTTAGCCTCTGAAGGCAGGCATGAGCAGTACTTC
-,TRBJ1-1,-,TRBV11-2,CASSWVQGWTEAFF,TGTGCCAGCAGCTGGGTTCAGGGTTGGACTGAAGCTTTCTTT
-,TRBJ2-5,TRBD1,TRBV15,CATSREIRTGLETQYF,TGTGCCACCAGCAGAGAGATCAGGACAGGGCTCGAGACCCAGTACTTC
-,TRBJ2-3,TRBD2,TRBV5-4,CASSSRLAGGKDTQYF,TGTGCCAGCAGCTCCCGACTAGCGGGAGGAAAAGATACGCAGTATTTT
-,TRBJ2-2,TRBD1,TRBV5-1,CASSYRTGGSGELFF,TGCGCCAGCAGCTATCGGACAGGGGGCTCCGGGGAGCTGTTTTTT
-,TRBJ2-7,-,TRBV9,CASSVDVGRGTYEQYF,TGTGCCAGCAGCGTAGACGTAGGGCGGGGAACCTACGAGCAGTACTTC
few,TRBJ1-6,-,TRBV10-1,CASSEDSNSPLHF,TGCGCCAGCAGTGAGGACAGTAATTCACCCCTCCACTTT
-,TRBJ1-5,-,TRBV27,CARCRCSGCYSNQPQHF,TGTGCCAGGTGTAGGTGCTCGGGATGTTATAGCAATCAGCCCCAGCATTTT
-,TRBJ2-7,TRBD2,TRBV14,CASSSRLAGSEQYF,TGTGCCAGCAGCTCCCGGCTAGCGGGAAGCGAGCAGTACTTC
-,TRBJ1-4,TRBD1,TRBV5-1,CASSLGQGATVQKLFF,TGCGCCAGCAGCTTGGGACAGGGGGCGACTGTACAAAAACTGTTTTTT
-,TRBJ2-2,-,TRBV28,CASSPYSWQRQNTGELFF,TGTGCCAGCAGTCCATACTCTTGGCAGCGGCAGAACACCGGGGAGCTGTTTTTT
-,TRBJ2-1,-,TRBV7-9,CASSLTVAYNEQFF,TGTGCCAGCAGCTTAACTGTCGCCTACAATGAGCAGTTCTTC
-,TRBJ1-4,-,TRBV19,CASSGEAYEKLFF,TGTGCCAGTAGCGGCGAGGCGTACGAAAAACTGTTTTTT
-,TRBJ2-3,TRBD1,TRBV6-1,CASSDRDTQYF,TGTGCCAGCTCGGACAGGGACACGCAGTATTTT
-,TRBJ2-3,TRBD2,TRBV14,CASSQGLAGTDTQYF,TGTGCCAGCAGCCAAGGACTAGCGGGCACAGATACGCAGTATTTT
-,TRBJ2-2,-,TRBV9,CASSVEGSNTGELFF,TGTGCCAGCAGCGTAGAGGGCTCGAACACCGGGGAGTTGTTTTTT
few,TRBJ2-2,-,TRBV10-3,CAVPNVGGGTGELFF,TGTGCCGTACCGAACGTAGGGGGTGGGACCGGGGAGCTGTTTTTT
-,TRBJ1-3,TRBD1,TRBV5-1,CASSWTGDAGNTIYF,TGCGCCAGCAGCTGGACAGGAGATGCCGGAAACACCATATATTTT
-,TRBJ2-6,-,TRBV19,CASSIRGSGANVLTF,TGTGCCAGTAGTATAAGGGGCTCTGGGGCCAACGTCCTGACTTTC
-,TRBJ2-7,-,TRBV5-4,CASSLTGSYEQYF,TGTGCCAGCAGTCTGACTGGCTCCTACGAGCAGTACTTC
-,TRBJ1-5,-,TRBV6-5,CASSYKAYSNQPQHF,TGTGCCAGCAGTTACAAAGCATATAGCAATCAGCCCCAGCATTTT
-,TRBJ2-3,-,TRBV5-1,CASSLITADTQYF,TGCGCCAGCAGCCTAATCACCGCGGATACGCAGTATTTT
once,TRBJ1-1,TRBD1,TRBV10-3,CAISGYSGGKAFF,TGTGCCATCAGTGGGTACTCAGGGGGCAAGGCTTTCTTT
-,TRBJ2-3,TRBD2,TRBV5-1,CASSIGTSPSTDTQYF,TGCGCCAGCAGCATCGGGACTAGCCCTAGCACAGATACGCAGTATTTT
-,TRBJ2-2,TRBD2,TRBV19,CASSLTSGSPGELFF,TGTGCCAGTAGTCTCACTAGCGGGAGCCCCGGGGAGCTGTTTTTT
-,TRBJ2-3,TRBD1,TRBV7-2,CASSPGDRGADTQYF,TGTGCCAGCAGCCCGGGGGACAGGGGGGCAGATACGCAGTATTTT
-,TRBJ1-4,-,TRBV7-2,CASSSRGDRGKGKLFF,TGTGCCAGCAGCTCCCGAGGTGATAGGGGGAAAGGAAAACTGTTTTTT
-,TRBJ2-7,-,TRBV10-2,CASSQTEARGRLYEQYF,TGCGCCAGCAGTCAAACCGAGGCCAGGGGACGACTTTACGAGCAGTACTTC
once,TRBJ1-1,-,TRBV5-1,CASSGTTGVLEAFF,TGCGCCAGCAGCGGAACCACAGGAGTGTTAGAAGCTTTCTTT
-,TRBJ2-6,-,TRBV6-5,CASSTSSGANVLTF,TGTGCCAGCAGTACTAGCTCTGGGGCCAACGTCCTGACTTTC
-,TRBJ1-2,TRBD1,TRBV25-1,CASRQGADYGYTF,TGTGCCAGCAGACAGGGGGCTGACTATGGCTACACCTTC
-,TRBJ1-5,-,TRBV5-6,CASSLGPTGNQPQHF,TGTGCCAGCAGCCTAGGCCCCACGGGGAATCAGCCCCAGCATTTT